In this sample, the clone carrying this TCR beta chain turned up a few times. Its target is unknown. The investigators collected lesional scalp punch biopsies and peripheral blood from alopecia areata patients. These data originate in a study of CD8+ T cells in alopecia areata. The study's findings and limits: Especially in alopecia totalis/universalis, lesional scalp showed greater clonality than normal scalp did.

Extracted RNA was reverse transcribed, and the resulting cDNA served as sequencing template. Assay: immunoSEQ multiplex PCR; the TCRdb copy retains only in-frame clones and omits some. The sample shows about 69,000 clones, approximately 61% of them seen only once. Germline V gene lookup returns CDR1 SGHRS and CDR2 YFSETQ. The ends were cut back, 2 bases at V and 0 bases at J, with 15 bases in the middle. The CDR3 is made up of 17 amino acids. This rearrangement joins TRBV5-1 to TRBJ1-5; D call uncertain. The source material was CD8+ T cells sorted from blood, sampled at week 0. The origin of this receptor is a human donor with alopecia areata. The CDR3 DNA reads TGCGCCAGCAGCTTCCTCGGAGGGCCCTATAGCAATCAGCCCCAGCATTTT. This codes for CASSFLGGPYSNQPQHF.